The 15 T cell receptor beta chains below were found in one sample sequenced in a study of beta chain features in type 1 diabetes. The antigens these receptors bind are not known. The investigators reverse transcribed all of the isolated RNA, so they sequenced expressed TCRB transcripts. The assay was immunoSEQ multiplex PCR, and TCRdb's table has in-frame clones only and misses some. The data show hundreds of thousands of clones, around 15% seen once. Study results and limitations: Type 1 diabetes patients had moderately but significantly shorter TCRB CDR3s in all four CD4+ subsets.

Material: naive CD4+ T cells from blood. These receptor sequences come from a man aged 18 to 30 with type 1 diabetes.

This clone came up a few times. J is TRBJ2-4 and V is TRBV14, with D uncertain. Trimming stripped 4 bases from V and 0 bases from J, with 13 bases between. Germline V gives CDR1 SGHDN, CDR2 FVKESK. This CDR3 is built from 16 residues. The DNA for the CDR3 is TGTGCCAGCAGCCCCCGCTCGCGGTTAGCCAAAAACATTCAGTACTTC. It yields the protein CASSPRSRLAKNIQYF.

This clone was seen a few times. The rearrangement joins TRBV30 to TRBJ2-5; 9 nucleotides line up with TRBD1. The germline CDR1 and CDR2 sequences are GTSNPN and SVGIG (reference sequence). Trimming took 4 bases from V and 1 from J; bases not matched to a gene: 7. The CDR3 covers 15 residues. The DNA for the CDR3 is TGTGCCTGGACTCCCGGGACAGGGACCCAAGAGACCCAGTACTTC. Its translation: CAWTPGTGTQETQYF.

This clone showed up just a few times. CDR3 amino acids: CASSPRFRGRGNTEAFF. The CDR3 DNA reads as TGTGCCAGCAGCCCTAGGTTCAGGGGCAGAGGGAACACTGAAGCTTTCTTT. V gene TRBV4-2 combines with J gene TRBJ1-1; D possibly corresponds to TRBD1 (6 bases). The CDR3 spans 17 residues. Looked up from germline, CDR1 is LGHNA and CDR2 is YNFKEQ. V shed 4 bases and J shed 1 base, with 19 bases lying between them.

This chain uses TRBV9 with TRBJ2-3; TRBD1 aligns across 7 bases. The V segment lost 3 bases and the J segment 9 bases; nucleotides outside the gene matches: 4. Germline V gives CDR1 SGDLS, CDR2 YYNGEE. There are 12 residues in the CDR3. CDR3 amino acids: CASSGFRGTQYF. The CDR3 DNA follows: TGTGCCAGCAGCGGGTTCAGGGGGACGCAGTATTTT.

The chain uses TRBV6-6 and TRBJ1-1, with D possibly being TRBD1 (5 bases). Germline V gives CDR1 MNHNY, CDR2 SVGAGI (reference sequence). The CDR3 totals 13 residues. Trimming stripped 11 bases from V and 3 bases from J, with 16 bases between. CDR3 nucleotides: TGTGCCGTGGGGGATGTCCACGACACTGAAGCTTTCTTT. Its translation is CAVGDVHDTEAFF.

V gene TRBV28 combines with J gene TRBJ1-5, with D perhaps matching TRBD1 (5 bases). CDR1 is MDHEN and CDR2 is SYDVKM in the germline V gene. The CDR3 length is 15 residues. Trimming left V 8 bases short and J 0 bases short, with 14 bases between. In DNA form, the CDR3 reads TGTGCCAGCCGCCGGGCGGGGGTTAGCAATCAGCCCCAGCATTTT. Amino acid sequence: CASRRAGVSNQPQHF. The full variable domain, completed using reference TRBV28 and TRBJ1-5, is DVKVTQSSRYLVKRTGEKVFLECVQDMDHENMFWYRQDPGLGLRLIYFSYDVKMKEKGDIPEGYSVSREKKERFSLILESASTNQTSMYLCASRRAGVSNQPQHFGDGTRLSIL.

This clone appeared a few times. This chain connects TRBV10-3 to TRBJ2-3; weak D call: TRBD2 (6 bases). Germline CDR1 ENHRY, CDR2 SYGVKD. The germline V and J ends were trimmed by 2 bases and 4 bases, with 13 bases remaining between them. This CDR3 contains 15 residues. CDR3 loop: CAISEMEGFADTQYF. The DNA for the CDR3 is TGTGCCATCAGTGAGATGGAGGGTTTCGCAGATACGCAGTATTTT.

The chain combines TRBV6-1 with TRBJ2-7; no reliable D call. Germline V gives CDR1 MNHNS, CDR2 SASEGT. V was shortened by 5 bases and J by 3 bases, with 11 bases between the two germline ends. The CDR3 is 13 amino acids. CDR3 in DNA: TGTGCCAGCAGTTTTGATTCCGTCTACGAGCAGTACTTC. As protein: CASSFDSVYEQYF.

The chain has TRBV6-5 and TRBJ1-1; perhaps TRBD1 as D (6 bases). V was clipped by 5 bases and J by 1 base, with 11 bases between them. The germline CDR1 and CDR2 sequences are MNHEY and SVGAGI. The CDR3 runs 14 residues. The CDR3 DNA reads as TGTGCCAGCAGTCTTGGGACATCGAACACTGAAGCTTTCTTT. Translated, it gives CASSLGTSNTEAFF.

This rearrangement joins TRBV11-2 to TRBJ2-1; D gene unclear. Trimming took off 0 bases at V and 2 bases at J, with 5 bases between the two ends. Germline V gives CDR1 SGHAT, CDR2 FQNNGV. This CDR3 region has 14 residues. CDR3 nucleotide sequence: TGTGCCAGCAGCTTAGAACGGGCCTACAATGAGCAGTTCTTC. This encodes CASSLERAYNEQFF.

CDR3 sequence: CSVGRDRDFYGYTF. In DNA form, the CDR3 reads TGCAGCGTCGGCCGGGACAGGGACTTCTATGGCTACACCTTC. The chain recombines TRBV29-1 with TRBJ1-2, with 9 bases identical to TRBD1. This CDR3 contains 14 residues. Trimming cost V 6 bases and J 4 bases; bases outside gene matches: 9. The germline V gene encodes CDR1 SQVTM and CDR2 ANQGSEA.

The genes are TRBV28 and TRBJ1-5, with D unresolved. The CDR3 is 12 amino acids. V was trimmed by 8 bases and J by 5 bases, leaving 10 bases between them. Germline V gene sequence: CDR1 MDHEN, CDR2 SYDVKM. CDR3 loop: CASGRVHQPQHF. The CDR3 DNA sequence: TGTGCCAGCGGTAGGGTTCATCAGCCCCAGCATTTT.

This clone was recorded a few times. This sequence joins TRBV2 and TRBJ1-2; a possible D gene is TRBD1 (5 bases). In germline, CDR1 is SNHLY, CDR2 FYNNEI. There are 14 residues in the CDR3. The ends were cut back, 4 bases at V and 7 bases at J, with 16 bases in the middle. CDR3 bases: TGTGCCAGCAGTGGGTCAGGGCAGGGCTCTGGCTACACCTTC. Protein sequence: CASSGSGQGSGYTF.

This clone appeared a few times. The chain couples TRBV5-1 to TRBJ2-3; a weak D match, TRBD1 (6 bases). V was clipped by 2 bases and J by 6 bases, with 10 bases between them. CDR1 is SGHRS and CDR2 is YFSETQ in the germline V gene. The CDR3 consists of 13 residues. The CDR3 DNA sequence: TGCGCCAGCAGCTTTGGGGGCTCGGATACGCAGTATTTT. It yields the protein CASSFGGSDTQYF.

The chain uses TRBV7-2 and TRBJ2-1, with a weak D call TRBD1 (6 bases). In germline, CDR1 is SGHTA, CDR2 FQGNSA. V lost 6 bases and J 0 bases, leaving 12 bases between the germline ends. The CDR3 spans 15 residues. CDR3 residues: CASRGGQRSYNEQFF. The CDR3 DNA reads as TGTGCCAGCAGGGGCGGACAGCGCTCCTACAATGAGCAGTTCTTC.